These 32 T cell receptor beta chains share one sample of origin, sequenced in a study of spatial heterogeneity in lung cancer. Time point in this sample: sample taken at primary tumor resection. One entry per CDR3 protein, called by TCRdb with MiXCR from the 5' RACE reads. The table includes 100,000 or so distinct CDR3 sequences, about 4.6% detected once. General study points: Higher tumor mutation counts went along with higher counts of expanded intratumoral alpha and beta TCRs.

No antigen has been identified for these receptors. The sequenced sample was lung tumor tissue, obtained at surgery. The source is a male donor with early-stage non-small cell lung cancer.

This clonotype showed up many times. The rearrangement uses TRBV10-3 and TRBJ1-1; D gene ambiguous. From germline, CDR1 is ENHRY and CDR2 SYGVKD. The CDR3 contains 13 residues. V was pared by 6 bases and J by 0 bases, with 8 bases between. The CDR3 DNA reads TGTGCCATCAGCGGAGCGGTGAACACTGAAGCTTTCTTT. Protein: CAISGAVNTEAFF.

This clonotype was seen at least ten times. The V gene is TRBV6-5, the J gene TRBJ1-1; D remains ambiguous. Trimming pared 7 bases from V and 0 bases from J, leaving 9 bases between. Germline V gives CDR1 MNHEY, CDR2 SVGAGI. The CDR3 has 13 residues. CDR3 residues: CASTAAMNTEAFF. In DNA, the CDR3 is TGTGCCAGCACGGCCGCTATGAACACTGAAGCTTTCTTT.

This clonotype was picked up many times. The V call is TRBV14, the J call TRBJ2-3; perhaps TRBD1 as D (5 bases). CDR1 and CDR2 from the germline V gene are SGHDN and FVKESK. Trimming left V 5 bases short and J 2 bases short, with 8 bases between. The CDR3 is 13 residues long. The CDR3 sequence: CASSWTNTDTQYF. As DNA, the CDR3 is TGTGCCAGCAGCTGGACAAACACAGATACGCAGTATTTT. Looking up the rest from reference TRBV14 and TRBJ2-3 gives the full variable domain: EAGVTQFPSHSVIEKGQTVTLRCDPISGHDNLYWYRRVMGKEIKFLLHFVKESKQDESGMPNNRFLAERTGGTYSTLKVQPAELEDSGVYFCASSWTNTDTQYFGPGTRLTVL.

The rearrangement joins TRBV4-1 to TRBJ2-4; tentative D call: TRBD2 (5 bases). Trimming stripped 4 bases from V and 0 bases from J, with 10 bases between. This CDR3 has 15 amino acids. CDR1 is MGHRA, CDR2 YSYEKL, per germline. The CDR3, as DNA: TGCGCCAGCAGCCGCGCGGGTTCAGCCAAAAACATTCAGTACTTC. Protein sequence: CASSRAGSAKNIQYF.

This clonotype was seen only a few times. CDR3 DNA: TGTGCCAGCAGCCATGCCCGGGCAAGTTCCTACGAGCAGTACTTC. This codes for CASSHARASSYEQYF. V is TRBV4-2 and J is TRBJ2-7, with no clear D. The CDR3 is made up of 15 amino acids. From germline, CDR1 is LGHNA and CDR2 YNFKEQ. V lost 3 bases and J lost 1, with 13 bases in between.

The table lists this clonotype with many counts. The gene calls are TRBV4-2 and TRBJ2-7; D is undetermined. This CDR3 is 16 amino acids long. V was shortened by 1 base and J by 4 bases, with 17 bases between the two germline ends. Germline CDR1 is LGHNA and CDR2 is YNFKEQ. CDR3 in DNA: TGTGCCAGCAGCCAAGCTTCGATTTTTGGCCTTTACGAGCAGTACTTC. It encodes CASSQASIFGLYEQYF.

This clonotype occurred a few times. The chain joins TRBV18 to TRBJ2-7; D is unresolved. V was shortened by 0 bases and J by 1 base, with 10 bases between the two germline ends. This CDR3 region has 15 residues. Germline V gene lookup returns CDR1 KGHSH and CDR2 LQKENI. The CDR3 nucleotides are TGTGCCAGCTCACCACCGTCGGGTCCTTCCTACGAGCAGTACTTC. This sequence encodes CASSPPSGPSYEQYF.

This clonotype was seen a few times. The CDR3 DNA follows: TGTGCCAGCAGTGAAGTCAGAACAGGGGGCTACGAGCAGTACTTC. Amino acid sequence: CASSEVRTGGYEQYF. This rearrangement joins TRBV2 to TRBJ2-7; TRBD1 agrees at 8 bases. The CDR3 has 15 amino acids. Looked up from germline, CDR1 is SNHLY and CDR2 is FYNNEI. V lost 1 base to trimming and J lost 3 bases; unmatched junction nucleotides: 5.

This chain joins TRBV4-1 and TRBJ2-5, with D perhaps TRBD2 (6 bases). Trimming shortened V by 0 bases and J by 2 bases, and 16 bases separated the two germline ends. The CDR3 totals 17 residues. Per the germline V gene, CDR1 is MGHRA and CDR2 is YSYEKL. The CDR3 nucleotides read TGCGCCAGCAGCCAAGACCTCCCCGGGAGAGGACAAGAGACCCAGTACTTC. This codes for CASSQDLPGRGQETQYF.

This clonotype was picked up many times. The chain carries TRBV18 and TRBJ1-4; TRBD1 matches 7 bases. The trim removed 6 bases at V and 3 bases at J, leaving 4 bases unmatched. The CDR3 length is 14 residues. Germline V CDR1 and CDR2: KGHSH, LQKENI. The CDR3 reads CASSAGTANEKLFF. For the CDR3, the DNA is TGTGCCAGCTCCGCCGGGACAGCTAATGAAAAACTGTTTTTT.

This clonotype was recorded at least ten times. The V gene is TRBV2, the J gene TRBJ2-3; D gene ambiguous. The germline V gene has CDR1 SNHLY and CDR2 FYNNEI. This CDR3 has 13 amino acids. The germline V and J ends were trimmed by 3 bases and 7 bases, with 11 bases remaining between them. The CDR3 loop is CASSDYLGNTQYF. DNA for the CDR3: TGTGCCAGCAGTGATTACTTGGGGAATACGCAGTATTTT.

This clonotype came up a few times. The chain has TRBV5-5 and TRBJ2-1, with unresolved D. V lost 0 bases and J lost 6, with 7 bases in between. The germline gives CDR1 SGHKS, CDR2 YYEKEE (reference sequence). This CDR3 contains 13 residues. This CDR3 reads CASSLDLPNEQFF. The CDR3 region has the DNA TGTGCCAGCAGCTTGGATCTACCCAATGAGCAGTTCTTC.

This clonotype was detected ten times or more. The chain is built from TRBV12-3 or TRBV12-4 and TRBJ2-1; TRBD1 matches at 10 bases. J gave up 10 bases and V 6 bases, and 6 bases lay outside the gene matches. The CDR3 spans 13 residues. The CDR3 coding sequence is TGTGCCAGCAGATGGACAGGGGGAGAGGAGCAGTTCTTC. This translates into CASRWTGGEEQFF.

In this sample, this clonotype turned up many times. The genes are TRBV6-6 and TRBJ2-7; maybe TRBD2 (5 bases). Trimming pared 8 bases from V and 3 bases from J, leaving 11 bases between. The CDR3 is made up of 12 amino acids. Germline lookup yields CDR1 MNHNY and CDR2 SVGAGI (reference sequence). The CDR3 region has the DNA TGTGCCAGCGAGGGTCCCGGCTACGAGCAGTACTTC. Translation: CASEGPGYEQYF.

This clonotype was recorded many times. The chain uses TRBV7-7 and TRBJ2-2; 10 bases agree with TRBD2. This CDR3 contains 15 residues. CDR1 and CDR2 from the germline V gene are SSHAT and FNYEAQ (reference sequence). As DNA, the CDR3 is TGTGCTAGCGGTCCGCTAGCGGGAGATAGAGGGGAGCTGTTTTTT. Its translation is CASGPLAGDRGELFF.

At least ten counts were recorded for this clonotype. The chain couples TRBV29-1 to TRBJ2-1, with a weak D call TRBD2 (5 bases). Germline CDR1 reads SQVTM; CDR2 reads ANQGSEA. This CDR3 has 13 amino acids. The V and J ends lost 1 base and 5 bases respectively, with 9 bases between them. The CDR3 protein is CSVEGRANNEQFF. For the CDR3, the DNA is TGCAGCGTTGAAGGGCGGGCGAACAATGAGCAGTTCTTC.

This clonotype was found many times. This chain links TRBV28 with TRBJ2-3, with 8 nucleotides matching TRBD2. The CDR3 totals 12 residues. After removal of 9 bases from V and 6 bases from J, the junction contained 5 bases not matched to a gene. CDR1 is MDHEN, CDR2 SYDVKM, per germline. CDR3 residues: CARPSGSDTQYF. DNA of the CDR3: TGTGCCAGACCGAGCGGGAGTGATACGCAGTATTTT.

This clonotype was detected only a few times. The chain links TRBV12-3 or TRBV12-4 to TRBJ2-3, with TRBD2 matching 11 bases. The ends lost 6 bases at V and 5 bases at J; junction bases unmatched: 1. CDR3 size: 13 residues. The CDR3 reads CASRGTSGDTQYF. The CDR3 DNA reads as TGTGCCAGCAGGGGGACTAGCGGAGATACGCAGTATTTT.

The sample holds a few counts of this clonotype. The chain is built from TRBV6-1 and TRBJ1-2; TRBD1 might be the D (5 bases). V lost 7 bases and J lost 3, with 12 bases in between. The CDR3 totals 13 residues. Germline CDR1 MNHNS, CDR2 SASEGT. The CDR3 DNA is TGTGCCAGCAACCTAGGACATGACTATGGCTACACCTTC. It codes for CASNLGHDYGYTF.

At least ten counts were recorded for this clonotype. The chain recombines TRBV2 with TRBJ1-4; D is uncertain. V gave up 10 bases and J gave up 7 bases, with 13 bases separating them. Germline V CDR1 and CDR2: SNHLY, FYNNEI. The CDR3 has 12 amino acids. The CDR3, as DNA: TGTGCCATAGACACAAGAGGTGAAAAACTGTTTTTT. Residues: CAIDTRGEKLFF. Full variable domain (missing parts from reference TRBV2 and TRBJ1-4): EPEVTQTPSHQVTQMGQEVILRCVPISNHLYFYWYRQILGQKVEFLVSFYNNEISEKSEIFDDQFSVERPDGSNFTLKIRSTKLEDSAMYFCAIDTRGEKLFFGSGTQLSVL.

This clonotype was seen at least ten times. The gene calls are TRBV7-9 and TRBJ1-4, with D possibly matching TRBD1 (5 bases). Germline V gene lookup returns CDR1 SEHNR and CDR2 FQNEAQ (reference sequence). The V and J ends lost 6 bases and 8 bases respectively, with 13 bases between them. The CDR3 runs to 13 residues. The CDR3 sequence is CASSERRGEKLFF. The CDR3 nucleotides read TGTGCCAGCAGTGAGCGGAGGGGAGAAAAACTGTTTTTT.

This clonotype showed up many times. V and J are TRBV20-1 and TRBJ2-3, with D unclear. Germline loops: CDR1 DFQATT, CDR2 SNEGSKA (reference sequence). The CDR3 contains 14 residues. V was trimmed by 2 bases and J by 0 bases, leaving 9 bases between them. The CDR3 bases are TGCAGTGCTAGAAGGTCATCCAGCACAGATACGCAGTATTTT. Encoded protein: CSARRSSSTDTQYF.

This clonotype appeared many times. The chain combines TRBV9 with TRBJ2-2, with 7 bases aligning to TRBD2. J was trimmed by 5 bases and V by 0 bases; bases with no gene match: 7. The CDR3 loop spans 16 amino acids. Germline V gene lookup returns CDR1 SGDLS and CDR2 YYNGEE. The CDR3: CASSVDGGSGTGELFF. Here the CDR3 DNA reads TGTGCCAGCAGCGTAGACGGCGGGAGCGGGACCGGGGAGCTGTTTTTT.

There are many counts of this clonotype. The chain employs TRBV9 and TRBJ1-3; possible D gene TRBD1, 5 bases. Per germline, CDR1 SGDLS and CDR2 YYNGEE. V was cut by 0 bases and J by 0 bases, with 25 bases left in between. The CDR3 runs to 21 residues. In nucleotides, the CDR3 is TGTGCCAGCAGCGTAGGCTCGGGACCCTATTCTTCCGCGCGCTCTGGAAACACCATATATTTT. This sequence encodes CASSVGSGPYSSARSGNTIYF.

This clonotype was counted many times. The chain is built from TRBV7-9 and TRBJ1-2, with D perhaps matching TRBD1 (6 bases). Germline V gene lookup returns CDR1 SEHNR and CDR2 FQNEAQ (reference sequence). This CDR3 region has 15 residues. Trimming removed 7 bases at V and 4 bases at J, with 19 bases between. CDR3 residues: CASTLPTTGSYGYTF. The CDR3 coding sequence is TGTGCCAGCACCCTACCAACGACAGGTTCCTATGGCTACACCTTC.

Many counts were recorded for this clonotype. The chain is built from TRBV12-3 or TRBV12-4 and TRBJ2-4; the D is unclear. Trimming shortened V by 3 bases and J by 0 bases, and 12 bases separated the two germline ends. The CDR3 loop spans 16 amino acids. In DNA form, the CDR3 reads TGTGCCAGCAGTTTTCGGCGAACGCTAGCCAAAAACATTCAGTACTTC. Amino acid sequence: CASSFRRTLAKNIQYF.

The rearrangement links TRBV29-1 to TRBJ2-7, with 10 positions matching TRBD2. J gave up 0 bases and V 6 bases, and 11 bases lay outside the gene matches. The CDR3 has 16 amino acids. The germline V gene has CDR1 SQVTM and CDR2 ANQGSEA. CDR3 nucleotide sequence: TGCAGCGTCGCGGTAGCGGGAGGCAGACACTCCTACGAGCAGTACTTC. This codes for CSVAVAGGRHSYEQYF.

V gene TRBV5-4 combines with J gene TRBJ2-3, with 7 bases fitting TRBD1. V trimming: 5 bases; J trimming: 4 bases; junction bases outside the gene matches: 13. CDR1 SGHNT and CDR2 YYREEE come from the germline V gene (reference sequence). The CDR3 length is 16 residues. The CDR3 DNA is TGTGCCAGCAGTTACCGGCGACAGGGTCGCGCAGATACGCAGTATTTT. Its translation is CASSYRRQGRADTQYF.

The chain uses TRBV27 and TRBJ2-1; D not certain. This CDR3 has 13 amino acids. Germline loops: CDR1 MNHEY, CDR2 SMNVEV (reference sequence). Trimming shortened V by 5 bases and J by 9 bases, and 14 bases separated the two germline ends. CDR3: CASSIHLVSEQFF. Written as DNA, the CDR3 is TGTGCCAGCAGTATCCACTTAGTGAGTGAGCAGTTCTTC.

There are a few counts of this clonotype. The CDR3 loop is CASQAQGDTIYF. Here the CDR3 DNA reads TGTGCCAGCCAGGCACAGGGGGACACCATATATTTT. The chain combines TRBV12-3 or TRBV12-4 with TRBJ1-3; 8 nucleotides line up with TRBD1. This CDR3 is 12 amino acids long. V lost 8 bases, J lost 8 bases, and 5 bases stayed unmatched.

This clonotype was found many times. The chain links TRBV7-9 to TRBJ2-3; D is unclear. The CDR3 runs 11 residues. Germline values: CDR1 SEHNR, CDR2 FQNEAQ (reference sequence). V lost 3 bases, J lost 6 bases, and 4 bases lay in between. CDR3 DNA: TGTGCCAGCAGCTTCGCGGATACGCAGTATTTT. It is translated as CASSFADTQYF.

This chain links TRBV18 with TRBJ2-7, with a weak D call TRBD2 (5 bases). The CDR3 length is 13 residues. Germline V gene data show CDR1 as KGHSH and CDR2 as LQKENI. Trimming took off 0 bases at V and 5 bases at J, with 8 bases between the two ends. The CDR3 protein is CASSPPRADEQYF. Here the CDR3 DNA reads TGTGCCAGCTCACCACCGCGGGCTGACGAGCAGTACTTC.